The 26 T cell receptor beta chains presented below share a single source sample, sequenced in a study of regulatory and conventional T cells in RAG deficiency. Conventional CD4+ T cells were sorted from blood as CD25-low CD127-high cells. Clones were sequenced by immunoSEQ multiplex PCR, and TCRdb holds only the in-frame ones, with some missing. Seen here are 22,000 or so clones, 90% to 95% observed once, and the top ten hold approximately 0.67%. The sample was also reused in another study, on regulatory T cells. Turning to that study: Amplification used 52 TRBV primers and 13 TRBJ primers.

Sequences were obtained from CD4+ T cells sorted from blood. These receptors originate from a human donor in good health.

The CDR3 nucleotides read TGTGCCAGCAGCTTAGGGACGTTGGACGAGCAGTACTTC. Amino acid sequence: CASSLGTLDEQYF. The rearrangement links TRBV7-9 to TRBJ2-7, with D unresolved. This CDR3 is 13 amino acids long. V gave up 1 base and J gave up 5 bases, with 9 bases separating them. Germline loops: CDR1 SEHNR, CDR2 FQNEAQ (reference sequence). Filled out from reference TRBV7-9 and TRBJ2-7, the complete variable domain reads DTGVSQNPRHKITKRGQNVTFRCDPISEHNRLYWYRQTLGQGPEFLTYFQNEAQLEKSRLLSDRFSAERPKGSFSTLEIQRTEQGDSAMYLCASSLGTLDEQYFGPGTRLTVT.

V is TRBV7-3 and J is TRBJ2-3, with TRBD2 matching 7 bases. There are 13 residues in the CDR3. Germline trimming cut 2 bases from V and 4 bases from J; bases unmatched to any gene: 0. Germline V gene sequence: CDR1 SGHTA, CDR2 FQGTGA. The CDR3 DNA reads TGTGCCAGCAGCTTACGGGGGGCAGATACGCAGTATTTT. It yields the protein CASSLRGADTQYF.

The chain has TRBV6-4 and TRBJ2-2, with D possibly matching TRBD2 (6 bases). Germline V gene sequence: CDR1 MRHNA, CDR2 SNTAGT. The CDR3 is 15 residues long. V lost 3 bases, J lost 6 bases, and 14 bases lay in between. In DNA form, the CDR3 reads TGTGCCAGCAGTGAAACCGGGACTGGAGCCGGGGAGCTGTTTTTT. Translated, it gives CASSETGTGAGELFF.

This chain links TRBV6-5 with TRBJ2-7, with a tentative D call TRBD1 (6 bases). CDR1 is MNHEY, CDR2 SVGAGI, per germline. V lost 6 bases to trimming and J lost 2 bases, with 14 bases between them. CDR3 size: 14 residues. CDR3 amino acids: CASSQGSPTYEQYF. CDR3 bases: TGTGCCAGCAGCCAGGGGTCCCCGACCTACGAGCAGTACTTC.

The chain couples TRBV6-5 to TRBJ2-1, with D maybe TRBD2 (5 bases). The CDR3 has 16 residues. Germline V gene data show CDR1 as MNHEY and CDR2 as SVGAGI. Deletions cut 0 bases from V and 7 bases from J, with 16 bases between. CDR3 in DNA: TGTGCCAGCAGTTACTCTACGCCCAGAGGCGGGAATGAGCAGTTCTTC. Translation: CASSYSTPRGGNEQFF.

This clone has a single count. The V call is TRBV5-1, the J call TRBJ1-2; 7 positions match TRBD1. The CDR3 loop spans 17 amino acids. Germline V gives CDR1 SGHRS, CDR2 YFSETQ. V lost 0 bases, J lost 4 bases, and 12 bases stayed unmatched. CDR3 residues: CASSLASGQTSVYGYTF. CDR3 DNA: TGCGCCAGCAGCTTGGCTTCGGGACAGACCTCTGTCTATGGCTACACCTTC.

The J gene is TRBJ2-7, the V gene TRBV4-1, with D perhaps given as TRBD1 or TRBD2 (5 bases each). Per the germline V gene, CDR1 is MGHRA and CDR2 is YSYEKL. This CDR3 contains 14 residues. The V and J ends lost 0 bases and 2 bases respectively, with 8 bases between them. CDR3: CASSQDLGAYEQYF. The CDR3 coding sequence is TGCGCCAGCAGCCAAGATCTGGGGGCCTACGAGCAGTACTTC.

The chain is built from TRBV28 and TRBJ2-3; tentative D call: TRBD1 (5 bases). Trimming took 6 bases from V and 3 from J, leaving 13 bases between them. Germline CDR1 is MDHEN and CDR2 is SYDVKM. This CDR3 has 14 residues. CDR3 protein: CASRSTQGTDTQYF. DNA for the CDR3: TGTGCCAGCAGGTCTACCCAGGGAACAGATACGCAGTATTTT.

The CDR3 sequence is CASSLPGQVATNEKLFF. CDR3 in DNA: TGTGCCAGTAGTCTACCGGGACAGGTTGCAACTAATGAAAAACTGTTTTTT. This chain connects TRBV19 to TRBJ1-4; TRBD1 aligns across 8 bases. Unmatched junction bases numbered 8, after V lost 5 bases and J lost 0 bases. The CDR3 extends over 17 amino acids. Per germline, CDR1 LNHDA and CDR2 SQIVND (reference sequence). The full variable domain, its missing parts supplied by reference TRBV19 and TRBJ1-4, is DGGITQSPKYLFRKEGQNVTLSCEQNLNHDAMYWYRQDPGQGLRLIYYSQIVNDFQKGDIAEGYSVSREKKESFPLTVTSAQKNPTAFYLCASSLPGQVATNEKLFFGSGTQLSVL.

The rearrangement joins TRBV11-3 to TRBJ2-1, with 12 bases matching TRBD1. V was pared by 5 bases and J by 9 bases, with 8 bases of the junction left unmatched. This CDR3 is built from 15 residues. CDR1 is SGHNT, CDR2 YENEEA, per germline. CDR3 in amino acids: CASSPPGQGAFEQFF. CDR3 in DNA: TGTGCCAGCAGCCCTCCGGGACAGGGGGCTTTTGAGCAGTTCTTC.

This sequence joins TRBV5-1 and TRBJ2-5; D unresolved. V shed 7 bases and J shed 2 bases, with 3 bases lying between them. The CDR3 extends over 10 amino acids. The germline gives CDR1 SGHRS, CDR2 YFSETQ. The CDR3 nucleotides are TGCGCCAGCCAACAAGAGACCCAGTACTTC. This encodes CASQQETQYF.

CDR3 in amino acids: CASSKPLAGGQQETQYF. The CDR3 DNA is TGCGCCAGCAGCAAACCCCTAGCGGGGGGGCAACAAGAGACCCAGTACTTC. The chain is built from TRBV5-1 and TRBJ2-5, with 12 positions matching TRBD2. Trimming at V came to 4 bases and at J to 2 bases, leaving 9 bases not matched to a gene. Germline assignment: CDR1 SGHRS and CDR2 YFSETQ. This CDR3 comprises 17 residues. The whole variable domain, filled in from reference TRBV5-1 and TRBJ2-5, reads KAGVTQTPRYLIKTRGQQVTLSCSPISGHRSVSWYQQTPGQGLQFLFEYFSETQRNKGNFPGRFSGRQFSNSRSEMNVSTLELGDSALYLCASSKPLAGGQQETQYFGPGTRLLVL.

V usage is TRBV28 and J usage is TRBJ1-2, with D unresolved. V gave up 5 bases and J gave up 8 bases, with 18 bases separating them. The CDR3 runs 14 residues. Looked up from germline, CDR1 is MDHEN and CDR2 is SYDVKM. CDR3 protein: CASSPQQPSTGYTF. The CDR3 nucleotides are TGTGCCAGCAGTCCCCAACAACCCTCGACGGGCTACACCTTC.

This chain connects TRBV2 to TRBJ2-7; D is tentatively TRBD1 or TRBD2 (5 bases each). This CDR3 is built from 14 residues. The germline CDR1 and CDR2 sequences are SNHLY and FYNNEI. Trimming shortened V by 8 bases and J by 0 bases, and 14 bases separated the two germline ends. The CDR3 loop reads CASHYGGSSYEQYF. DNA of the CDR3: TGTGCCAGCCATTATGGGGGTAGCTCCTACGAGCAGTACTTC.

This chain joins TRBV5-6 and TRBJ1-6, with TRBD1 matching 8 bases. V dropped 0 bases and J dropped 7; count of bases not matched to a gene: 0. Germline CDR1 reads SGHDT; CDR2 reads YYEEEE. The CDR3 runs to 14 residues. The CDR3 DNA reads TGTGCCAGCAGCTTGGACAGGGGGAATTCACCCCTCCACTTT. It translates to CASSLDRGNSPLHF.

The V gene is TRBV18, the J gene TRBJ2-3, with 14 positions matching TRBD2. Germline trimming cut 3 bases from V and 2 bases from J; bases unmatched to any gene: 4. This CDR3 is 17 amino acids long. Germline V CDR1 and CDR2: KGHSH, LQKENI. For the CDR3, the DNA is TGTGCCAGCTCACCGGGACTAGCGGGGGCTAACACAGATACGCAGTATTTT. As protein: CASSPGLAGANTDTQYF.

The chain joins TRBV19 to TRBJ2-2; TRBD1 matches 11 bases. Trimming took 3 bases from V and 7 from J; bases not matched to a gene: 7. CDR1 is LNHDA, CDR2 SQIVND, per germline (reference sequence). The CDR3 is 16 amino acids. In nucleotides, the CDR3 is TGTGCCAGTAGTATTCCGGGGACAGGGGGACTCGGGGAGCTGTTTTTT. This encodes CASSIPGTGGLGELFF.

V and J are TRBV19 and TRBJ1-5, with 9 bases fitting TRBD1. After removal of 7 bases from V and 6 bases from J, the junction contained 13 bases not matched to a gene. CDR1 is LNHDA, CDR2 SQIVND, per germline (reference sequence). This CDR3 has 16 residues. The CDR3 region has the DNA TGTGCCAGTACCTCAGACCGGGACAGGGTCACTCAGCCCCAGCATTTT. Encoded protein: CASTSDRDRVTQPQHF.

This chain uses TRBV7-2 with TRBJ2-5, with 9 bases fitting TRBD1. The CDR3 is 14 residues long. Germline V gene data show CDR1 as SGHTA and CDR2 as FQGNSA. V shed 4 bases and J 5 bases; nucleotides not matched to a gene: 5. The CDR3: CASSSWTGVETQYF. CDR3 DNA sequence: TGTGCCAGCAGCTCCTGGACAGGGGTGGAGACCCAGTACTTC.

J is TRBJ2-1 and V is TRBV18; TRBD1 might be the D (5 bases). The V gene's germline CDR1 is KGHSH and CDR2 LQKENI. Trimming shortened V by 2 bases and J by 6 bases, and 5 bases separated the two germline ends. This CDR3 is 12 amino acids long. The CDR3 is CASSPGANEQFF. CDR3 in DNA: TGTGCCAGCTCACCAGGGGCCAATGAGCAGTTCTTC.

This clone was counted once. The chain carries TRBV2 and TRBJ1-4, with unresolved D. The CDR3 spans 14 residues. Germline CDR1 and CDR2: SNHLY and FYNNEI. With 1 base removed from V and 8 bases from J, the gap between germline ends came to 11 bases. The CDR3 loop reads CASSEGSRGEKLFF. CDR3 nucleotides: TGTGCCAGCAGTGAAGGTTCTCGAGGGGAAAAACTGTTTTTT.

The chain combines TRBV13 with TRBJ2-6, with 11 bases lining up with TRBD2. V was pared by 1 base and J by 2 bases, with 4 bases of the junction left unmatched. Per the germline V gene, CDR1 is PRHDT and CDR2 is FYEKMQ (reference sequence). The CDR3 has 18 amino acids. For the CDR3, the DNA is TGTGCCAGCAGCTTAGCCGCTAGCGGGAGGCCTGGGGCCAACGTCCTGACTTTC. It translates to CASSLAASGRPGANVLTF.

CDR3 sequence (DNA): TGTGCCAGCAGCTTAGAGGGAAACATTCAGTACTTC. This sequence encodes CASSLEGNIQYF. This chain joins TRBV7-2 and TRBJ2-4; D unclear. Germline assignment: CDR1 SGHTA and CDR2 FQGNSA. This CDR3 region has 12 residues. The V and J ends lost 1 base and 6 bases respectively, with 4 bases between them.

V is TRBV28 and J is TRBJ2-7; TRBD1 agrees at 7 bases. Germline V gene data show CDR1 as MDHEN and CDR2 as SYDVKM. The CDR3 spans 16 residues. Unmatched junction bases numbered 6, after V lost 1 base and J lost 0 bases. In nucleotides, the CDR3 is TGTGCCAGCAGTTTATCCTTGGGACAGACCTCCTACGAGCAGTACTTC. It specifies CASSLSLGQTSYEQYF.

In DNA, the CDR3 is TGTGCCAGCAGTAAGGACAGGGCGGGGGGCTACACCTTC. Its translation: CASSKDRAGGYTF. V and J are TRBV5-4 and TRBJ1-2; 8 bases align to TRBD1. This CDR3 is built from 13 residues. V shed 5 bases, J shed 8 bases, and the junction held 8 bases outside the gene matches. Germline V gene sequence: CDR1 SGHNT, CDR2 YYREEE (reference sequence).

This clone has just one count. This rearrangement joins TRBV6-5 to TRBJ1-4; D possibly corresponds to TRBD1 (6 bases). Trimming removed 5 bases at V and 3 bases at J, with 13 bases between. The length of the CDR3 is 15 residues. Germline CDR1 is MNHEY and CDR2 is SVGAGI. Here the CDR3 reads CASSPRGRANEKLFF. In DNA form, the CDR3 reads TGTGCCAGCAGTCCTCGGGGGCGAGCTAATGAAAAACTGTTTTTT.